The rows below give T cell receptor beta chains drawn from one sample of a study of shared clonotypes between healthy human individuals. Data came from immunoSEQ multiplex PCR; TCRdb stores just in-frame clones and leaves some out. The sample has about a million clones, roughly 72% seen once. Sequences were obtained from memory CD4+ T cells sorted from blood. The receptors originated from a young man in good health. CDR3s include the opening cysteine and the closing phenylalanine or tryptophan. The order of the fields is V gene, clone size, J gene, D gene, CDR3 protein, CDR3 DNA. D genes are given only for firm matches. Size is stated for part of the rows, as once, few or many counts, or as a class when the clone is expanded.

V gene: TRBV29-1
clone size: NA
J gene: TRBJ2-7
D gene: NA
CDR3 protein: CSVLDGSYEQYF
CDR3 DNA: TGCAGCGTTTTGGACGGAAGCTACGAGCAGTACTTC

V gene: TRBV7-3
clone size: NA
J gene: TRBJ2-2
D gene: NA
CDR3 protein: CASSLKLGAGELFF
CDR3 DNA: TGTGCCAGCAGCTTAAAGTTGGGGGCCGGGGAGCTGTTTTTT

V gene: TRBV18
clone size: NA
J gene: TRBJ2-1
D gene: NA
CDR3 protein: CASSPQSSGAGEQFF
CDR3 DNA: TGTGCCAGCTCACCCCAATCGTCAGGGGCGGGTGAGCAGTTCTTC

V gene: TRBV5-3
clone size: once
J gene: TRBJ2-5
D gene: NA
CDR3 protein: CARRRRGETQYF
CDR3 DNA: TGTGCCAGAAGGCGCAGAGGGGAGACCCAGTACTTC

V gene: TRBV5-5
clone size: NA
J gene: TRBJ2-5
D gene: TRBD1
CDR3 protein: CASSQEPGQGARLETQYF
CDR3 DNA: TGTGCCAGCAGCCAAGAACCGGGACAGGGGGCGCGGTTGGAGACCCAGTACTTC

V gene: TRBV4-1
clone size: once
J gene: TRBJ2-7
D gene: TRBD1
CDR3 protein: CASSQQTGGGEYEQYF
CDR3 DNA: TGCGCCAGCAGCCAACAGACAGGGGGCGGGGAGTACGAGCAGTACTTC

V gene: TRBV7-8
clone size: NA
J gene: TRBJ2-7
D gene: TRBD1
CDR3 protein: CASSPNGDRYYEQYF
CDR3 DNA: TGTGCCAGCAGCCCCAACGGGGACAGGTACTACGAGCAGTACTTC

V gene: TRBV27
clone size: NA
J gene: TRBJ2-5
D gene: TRBD1
CDR3 protein: CASSHTGTGSRETQYF
CDR3 DNA: TGTGCCAGCAGTCACACCGGGACAGGGTCCAGAGAGACCCAGTACTTC

V gene: TRBV11-2
clone size: NA
J gene: TRBJ2-3
D gene: NA
CDR3 protein: CASSLGQYTQYF
CDR3 DNA: TGTGCCAGCAGCTTAGGGCAATATACGCAGTATTTT

V gene: TRBV4-3
clone size: NA
J gene: TRBJ1-2
D gene: TRBD1
CDR3 protein: CASSQDPGRWQGANGYTF
CDR3 DNA: TGCGCCAGCAGCCAAGATCCCGGACGGTGGCAGGGGGCGAATGGCTACACCTTC

V gene: TRBV7-2
clone size: NA
J gene: TRBJ2-1
D gene: NA
CDR3 protein: CASSLEFSLQQFF
CDR3 DNA: TGTGCCAGCAGCTTAGAGTTTTCCTTGCAGCAGTTCTTC

V gene: TRBV19
clone size: few
J gene: TRBJ1-1
D gene: NA
CDR3 protein: CASSIEYTEAFF
CDR3 DNA: TGTGCCAGTAGTATTGAATACACTGAAGCTTTCTTT

V gene: TRBV5-1
clone size: NA
J gene: TRBJ1-1
D gene: NA
CDR3 protein: CASSLGRERGEAFF
CDR3 DNA: TGCGCCAGCAGCTTGGGACGGGAAAGGGGTGAAGCTTTCTTT

V gene: TRBV10-2
clone size: NA
J gene: TRBJ2-6
D gene: NA
CDR3 protein: CASDRGRESEGVLTF
CDR3 DNA: TGCGCCAGCGACCGGGGCAGGGAATCCGAAGGCGTCCTGACTTTC

V gene: TRBV30
clone size: NA
J gene: TRBJ2-1
D gene: NA
CDR3 protein: CAWSGPNEQFF
CDR3 DNA: TGTGCCTGGAGTGGCCCCAATGAGCAGTTCTTC

V gene: TRBV19
clone size: NA
J gene: TRBJ1-2
D gene: NA
CDR3 protein: CASSIDLFGDGYTF
CDR3 DNA: TGTGCCAGTAGTATAGATCTATTTGGAGACGGCTACACCTTC

V gene: TRBV7-9
clone size: NA
J gene: TRBJ1-1
D gene: NA
CDR3 protein: CASSLDTMNTEAFF
CDR3 DNA: TGTGCCAGCAGCCTGGACACCATGAACACTGAAGCTTTCTTT

V gene: TRBV19
clone size: NA
J gene: TRBJ2-2
D gene: TRBD1
CDR3 protein: CASRDRGTGELFF
CDR3 DNA: TGTGCCAGTAGGGACAGGGGCACCGGGGAGCTGTTTTTT

V gene: TRBV7-2
clone size: NA
J gene: TRBJ2-7
D gene: TRBD2
CDR3 protein: CASSLVASGKIYEQYF
CDR3 DNA: TGTGCCAGCAGCTTAGTCGCTAGCGGGAAAATCTACGAGCAGTACTTC

V gene: TRBV4-2
clone size: NA
J gene: TRBJ2-1
D gene: TRBD2
CDR3 protein: CASSQALAGYNEQFF
CDR3 DNA: TGTGCCAGCAGCCAAGCACTAGCGGGGTACAATGAGCAGTTCTTC

V gene: TRBV10-1
clone size: NA
J gene: TRBJ2-1
D gene: NA
CDR3 protein: CASSESGSAGDEQFF
CDR3 DNA: TGCGCCAGCAGTGAGTCGGGCTCCGCCGGGGATGAGCAGTTCTTC

V gene: TRBV29-1
clone size: NA
J gene: TRBJ2-7
D gene: NA
CDR3 protein: CSVVGQGTYEQYF
CDR3 DNA: TGCAGCGTTGTTGGGCAGGGAACTTACGAGCAGTACTTC

V gene: TRBV5-4
clone size: NA
J gene: TRBJ2-3
D gene: NA
CDR3 protein: CASSSGRTDTQYF
CDR3 DNA: TGTGCCAGCAGCTCCGGACGCACAGATACGCAGTATTTT

V gene: TRBV11-3
clone size: NA
J gene: TRBJ2-5
D gene: TRBD1
CDR3 protein: CASSQTQGARETQYF
CDR3 DNA: TGTGCCAGCAGCCAAACACAGGGGGCAAGGGAGACCCAGTACTTC

V gene: TRBV10-2
clone size: NA
J gene: TRBJ1-1
D gene: TRBD1
CDR3 protein: CASSESRQGGSRPNTEAFF
CDR3 DNA: TGCGCCAGCAGTGAGTCGAGACAGGGGGGTAGCAGGCCGAACACTGAAGCTTTCTTT

V gene: TRBV2
clone size: NA
J gene: TRBJ2-7
D gene: NA
CDR3 protein: CASSGGTEQYF
CDR3 DNA: TGTGCCAGCAGTGGCGGAACTGAGCAGTACTTC

V gene: TRBV10-3
clone size: NA
J gene: TRBJ1-2
D gene: NA
CDR3 protein: CAISEGVGRNYGYTF
CDR3 DNA: TGTGCCATCAGTGAGGGGGTGGGGAGGAACTATGGCTACACCTTC

V gene: TRBV7-9
clone size: NA
J gene: TRBJ2-1
D gene: NA
CDR3 protein: CASSEKSGLSSYNEQFF
CDR3 DNA: TGTGCCAGCAGCGAAAAATCCGGGTTGAGCTCCTACAATGAGCAGTTCTTC

V gene: TRBV6-1
clone size: NA
J gene: TRBJ1-1
D gene: NA
CDR3 protein: CASSEGPFAAAFF
CDR3 DNA: TGTGCCAGCAGTGAGGGTCCCTTTGCCGCAGCTTTCTTT

V gene: TRBV11-2
clone size: NA
J gene: TRBJ1-1
D gene: NA
CDR3 protein: CASSLVGETEAFF
CDR3 DNA: TGTGCCAGCAGCTTAGTTGGGGAAACTGAAGCTTTCTTT

V gene: TRBV10-3
clone size: NA
J gene: TRBJ1-3
D gene: NA
CDR3 protein: CAMTQFGYSGNTIYF
CDR3 DNA: TGTGCCATGACACAGTTTGGTTACTCTGGAAACACCATATATTTT

V gene: TRBV29-1
clone size: NA
J gene: TRBJ2-7
D gene: TRBD1
CDR3 protein: CSVTGTGGYEQYF
CDR3 DNA: TGCAGCGTCACCGGGACAGGGGGCTACGAGCAGTACTTC

V gene: TRBV19
clone size: NA
J gene: TRBJ2-6
D gene: NA
CDR3 protein: CASSPGSSGANVLTF
CDR3 DNA: TGTGCCAGTAGCCCAGGGAGCTCTGGGGCCAACGTCCTGACTTTC

V gene: TRBV5-1
clone size: NA
J gene: TRBJ2-6
D gene: NA
CDR3 protein: CASSPGRSSGANVLTF
CDR3 DNA: TGCGCCAGCAGCCCGGGACGGAGCTCTGGGGCCAACGTCCTGACTTTC

V gene: TRBV15
clone size: NA
J gene: TRBJ2-1
D gene: NA
CDR3 protein: CATSRRHDTGSEQFF
CDR3 DNA: TGTGCCACCAGCAGACGTCATGATACAGGGAGTGAGCAGTTCTTC

V gene: TRBV15
clone size: NA
J gene: TRBJ2-2
D gene: NA
CDR3 protein: CATSRDRGTGELFF
CDR3 DNA: TGTGCCACCAGCAGAGACAGGGGCACCGGGGAGCTGTTTTTT

V gene: TRBV9
clone size: few
J gene: TRBJ1-4
D gene: NA
CDR3 protein: CASSALGEKLFF
CDR3 DNA: TGTGCCAGCAGCGCCCTTGGGGAAAAACTGTTTTTT

V gene: TRBV7-2
clone size: NA
J gene: TRBJ2-6
D gene: NA
CDR3 protein: CASSFTGFGANVLTF
CDR3 DNA: TGTGCCAGCAGCTTTACGGGGTTTGGGGCCAACGTCCTGACTTTC

V gene: TRBV6-6
clone size: NA
J gene: TRBJ2-3
D gene: NA
CDR3 protein: CATESHTDTQYF
CDR3 DNA: TGTGCCACCGAGAGTCACACAGATACGCAGTATTTT

V gene: TRBV29-1
clone size: once
J gene: TRBJ2-3
D gene: TRBD2
CDR3 protein: CSVALSSGRGDTQYF
CDR3 DNA: TGCAGCGTTGCTTTGTCTAGCGGGAGAGGAGATACGCAGTATTTT

V gene: TRBV14
clone size: NA
J gene: TRBJ1-2
D gene: TRBD1
CDR3 protein: CASSRRQGWDGYTF
CDR3 DNA: TGTGCCAGCAGCCGCCGACAGGGGTGGGATGGCTACACCTTC

V gene: TRBV2
clone size: NA
J gene: TRBJ2-3
D gene: TRBD2
CDR3 protein: CASSRVTSVSSTDTQYF
CDR3 DNA: TGTGCCAGCAGCAGAGTAACTAGCGTATCTAGCACAGATACGCAGTATTTT

V gene: TRBV19
clone size: NA
J gene: TRBJ1-5
D gene: NA
CDR3 protein: CASSGTGNSNQPQHF
CDR3 DNA: TGTGCCAGTAGCGGGACGGGGAATAGCAATCAGCCCCAGCATTTT

V gene: TRBV30
clone size: NA
J gene: TRBJ1-1
D gene: NA
CDR3 protein: CAWSVPWTEAFF
CDR3 DNA: TGTGCCTGGAGTGTACCTTGGACTGAAGCTTTCTTT

V gene: TRBV12-5
clone size: NA
J gene: TRBJ2-3
D gene: NA
CDR3 protein: CASGLVGGTDTQYF
CDR3 DNA: TGTGCTAGTGGTTTGGTCGGAGGGACAGATACGCAGTATTTT

V gene: TRBV11-2
clone size: many
J gene: TRBJ2-3
D gene: TRBD1
CDR3 protein: CASSNVVGTGGSDTQYF
CDR3 DNA: TGTGCCAGCAGCAACGTCGTAGGGACAGGGGGATCGGATACGCAGTATTTT

V gene: TRBV12-5
clone size: NA
J gene: TRBJ2-3
D gene: TRBD2
CDR3 protein: CATATGTSGSGTDTQYF
CDR3 DNA: TGTGCTACTGCAACCGGGACTAGCGGGAGTGGCACAGATACGCAGTATTTT

V gene: TRBV19
clone size: NA
J gene: TRBJ2-2
D gene: NA
CDR3 protein: CASKVGGTNTGELFF
CDR3 DNA: TGTGCCAGTAAGGTAGGCGGGACCAACACCGGGGAGCTGTTTTTT

V gene: TRBV7-8
clone size: NA
J gene: TRBJ1-5
D gene: NA
CDR3 protein: CASSQQGGASNQPQHF
CDR3 DNA: TGTGCCAGCAGCCAACAAGGGGGAGCTAGCAATCAGCCCCAGCATTTT

V gene: TRBV6-1
clone size: NA
J gene: TRBJ2-7
D gene: TRBD1
CDR3 protein: CASTPDRGNAYEQYF
CDR3 DNA: TGTGCCAGCACCCCTGACAGGGGCAACGCCTACGAGCAGTACTTC

V gene: TRBV5-4
clone size: once
J gene: TRBJ2-7
D gene: NA
CDR3 protein: CASSISLEAYEQYF
CDR3 DNA: TGTGCCAGCAGTATTAGTTTGGAGGCCTACGAGCAGTACTTC

V gene: TRBV25-1
clone size: NA
J gene: TRBJ1-6
D gene: NA
CDR3 protein: CASSGPGSYNSPLHF
CDR3 DNA: TGTGCCAGCAGCGGCCCAGGCTCCTATAATTCACCCCTCCACTTT

V gene: TRBV10-3
clone size: few
J gene: TRBJ2-7
D gene: NA
CDR3 protein: CAISDDAVVYEQYF
CDR3 DNA: TGTGCCATCAGTGATGATGCAGTAGTCTACGAGCAGTACTTC

V gene: TRBV15
clone size: NA
J gene: TRBJ2-1
D gene: NA
CDR3 protein: CATSISYPNEQFF
CDR3 DNA: TGTGCCACCAGCATATCGTATCCCAATGAGCAGTTCTTC

V gene: TRBV30
clone size: NA
J gene: TRBJ2-2
D gene: NA
CDR3 protein: CAWSADSGTGELFF
CDR3 DNA: TGTGCCTGGAGTGCTGACAGTGGGACCGGGGAGCTGTTTTTT

V gene: TRBV6-1
clone size: NA
J gene: TRBJ1-5
D gene: NA
CDR3 protein: CASSDPGGLSNQPQHF
CDR3 DNA: TGTGCCAGCAGTGACCCCGGAGGGTTGAGCAATCAGCCCCAGCATTTT

V gene: TRBV13
clone size: NA
J gene: TRBJ1-2
D gene: NA
CDR3 protein: CASSPGRADRGYTF
CDR3 DNA: TGTGCCAGCAGCCCTGGACGGGCTGATAGGGGCTACACCTTC

V gene: TRBV6-1
clone size: NA
J gene: TRBJ1-5
D gene: TRBD1
CDR3 protein: CASSLTGDQPQHF
CDR3 DNA: TGTGCCAGCAGTTTGACAGGGGATCAGCCCCAGCATTTT

V gene: TRBV30
clone size: few
J gene: TRBJ1-2
D gene: NA
CDR3 protein: CAWSGDRPTLDGYTF
CDR3 DNA: TGTGCCTGGAGTGGTGACAGGCCCACCCTGGATGGCTACACCTTC